This is a list of T cell receptor beta chains from one sample in a study of blood T cell repertoires in COVID-19. The assay was immunoSEQ multiplex PCR, and TCRdb's table has in-frame clones only and misses some. The data show under 250,000 clones, over 85% seen once. Specimen: PBMCs or T cells enriched from blood (not recorded which). The receptors come from a woman in her 30s with acute COVID-19. The CDR3 runs from the conserved cysteine through the conserved F or W. Fields, in order: CDR3 protein, CDR3 DNA, D gene, V gene, clone size, J gene. The D gene is left open where the match is weak. A row's size may be missing; if present it is once, few, many or a size class.

CDR3aa: CASSTYNQPQHF; CDR3nt: TGTGCCAGTAGTACCTATAATCAGCCCCAGCATTTT; d_gene: .; v_gene: TRBV19; abundance: .; j_gene: TRBJ1-5
CDR3aa: CASRDRSNEQFF; CDR3nt: TGCGCCAGCCGGGACAGGAGTAATGAGCAGTTCTTC; d_gene: TRBD1; v_gene: TRBV4-1; abundance: .; j_gene: TRBJ2-1
CDR3aa: CASSQDSRVSYEQYF; CDR3nt: TGCGCCAGCAGCCAAGATAGCAGGGTCTCCTACGAGCAGTACTTC; d_gene: .; v_gene: TRBV4-1; abundance: few; j_gene: TRBJ2-7
CDR3aa: CASSKGRRSSLYEQYF; CDR3nt: TGTGCCAGCAGCAAAGGGAGGCGGAGCAGCCTCTACGAGCAGTACTTC; d_gene: .; v_gene: TRBV21-1; abundance: .; j_gene: TRBJ2-7
CDR3aa: CASSLDQGLMAMNTEAFF; CDR3nt: TGCGCCAGCAGCTTGGACCAGGGGCTCATGGCGATGAACACTGAAGCTTTCTTT; d_gene: .; v_gene: TRBV5-1; abundance: .; j_gene: TRBJ1-1
CDR3aa: CASSVGSREQFF; CDR3nt: TGTGCCAGCAGCGTAGGGTCCCGGGAGCAGTTCTTC; d_gene: .; v_gene: TRBV9; abundance: .; j_gene: TRBJ2-1
CDR3aa: CASSGDISSYEQYF; CDR3nt: TGTGCCAGCAGTGGAGACATCAGCTCCTACGAGCAGTACTTC; d_gene: .; v_gene: TRBV2; abundance: few; j_gene: TRBJ2-7
CDR3aa: CATSRDRGGRNEQYF; CDR3nt: TGTGCCACCAGCAGAGATCGGGGGGGGCGAAACGAGCAGTACTTC; d_gene: TRBD2; v_gene: TRBV15; abundance: few; j_gene: TRBJ2-7
CDR3aa: CSVGGTGSREQYF; CDR3nt: TGCAGCGTTGGTGGGACAGGGTCACGGGAGCAGTACTTC; d_gene: TRBD1; v_gene: TRBV29-1; abundance: .; j_gene: TRBJ2-7
CDR3aa: CASSTGQDSNQPQHF; CDR3nt: TGTGCCAGTAGCACTGGACAGGATAGCAATCAGCCCCAGCATTTT; d_gene: TRBD1; v_gene: TRBV19; abundance: once; j_gene: TRBJ1-5